This T cell receptor beta chain was sequenced during a study of T cells in women clearing cervical HPV infection. This CDR3 is 15 amino acids long. The germline CDR1 and CDR2 sequences are SGHRS and YFSETQ. About this clone: A read error may produce the germline difference seen at one junction end. The CDR3 end lies 3 residues beyond the end of the read and is filled in from the germline J gene. This same CDR3 is encoded by further DNA sequences in the sample.

TCRdb keeps only in-frame clones here, not all; method: immunoSEQ multiplex PCR. The sample totals 44,000 or so clones; its top ten clones hold more than 0.8%. The sample consisted of blood buffy coat. The source is a woman aged 18-70 years with a cervical HPV16 infection that either progressed to CIN3+ or cleared (not recorded which). The chain employs TRBV5-1 and TRBJ1-3, with TRBD1 matching over 11 bases. This CDR3 reads CASRVDRGHGNTIYF. CDR3 DNA (partial): TGCGCCAGCAGAGTGGACAGGGGGCACGGAAACACA.